This TCR beta chain derives from a study of shared clonotypes between healthy human individuals (dated by TCRdb to about 2020). Looking at the study overall: Two women and three men aged 18 to 49 years were included in the cohort. For each donor, CD4 naive and CD4 memory were each given three plates, CD8 naive was given two plates, and CD8 memory was given one plate. To estimate repertoire size and how much clonotype sharing occurs between individuals, the study deeply sequenced the blood TCR repertoires of several healthy adults. To increase sequencing depth and limit assay-specific biases, TCR repertoire library preparation and sequencing were carried out by different laboratories using diverse techniques. Between about 0.8 and 9.5 billion PBMCs per donor were obtained by leukapheresis.

About this clone itself: Its antigen is not yet known. Base qualities are not at hand, and no much larger clone is one base apart.

Broader findings and caveats from the paper: Compared with non-shared clonotypes, the clonotypes found in all four sorted-subset donors had higher generation probabilities. Only blood was sampled, and tissue TCR repertoires likely differ from those in blood. Naive subsets generally had larger estimated clonotype richness than memory subsets did. When several donors were compared, the shared fraction of clonotypes was about 5.2% for naive CD4, 3.5% to 4% for naive CD8, 2.3% for memory CD4, and 0.4% for memory CD8. Pairwise subsampling indicated that sequencing depth was expected to affect the degree of clonotype sharing among donors. The small number of donors limited the genetic and exposure-history diversity represented. Incomplete sequencing was indicated by rarefaction of sorted-subset datasets, despite the large sequencing depth.

CD8 naive samples consisted of CD45RO-negative cells that were positively selected for CCR7, yielding a CD45RA+CCR7+ population without TemRA cells. The donors were healthy, HIV-negative adults with no recently reported acute infections or vaccinations. Only Caucasian adults living in Nashville, Tennessee, USA were represented among the donors. After blood collection by leukapheresis, PBMCs were isolated using Ficoll-Histopaque density gradient centrifugation and then cryopreserved in the vapor phase of liquid nitrogen. Purity and quantity of every magnetically sorted T cell population were checked by analytical flow cytometry. Genomic DNA was isolated from every sorted fraction and measured by UV absorbance on a Nanodrop 2000c. Taken from the germline V gene, the CDR1 and CDR2 loops are KGHSH and LQKENI. Trimming takes 5 bases off V and 5 bases off J; junction bases not matched to a gene: 15. The CDR3 covers 18 residues, taking in both the cysteine and the phenylalanine. Only the CDR3 DNA stays, 54 bases, in frame from base 1.

TCR CDR3 regions were amplified from genomic DNA by multiplex PCR using the deep immunoSEQ assay. Extracted genomic DNA from each cell subset was distributed evenly across all wells of several immunoSEQ 96-well plates, and each plate was treated as a replicate. For sorted subsets, roughly 200 ng of genomic DNA, equivalent to around 31,000 T cell genomes, went into each replicate PCR. The purified libraries were quantified using a Qubit 3.0 fluorometer, sized with a Bioanalyzer 2100, and then quantified again using the KAPA Library Quantification kit. A separate single-read 150-cycle Illumina NextSeq 550 flow cell was used to sequence each immunoSEQ 96-well plate. The published analysis was carried out like this. The immunoSEQ output contained only junctional sequences without quality scores, so filtering could not match that applied to full-length reads. Sequences were annotated with PyIR, a Python wrapper for IgBLAST v1.9, using IMGT germline references to assign V/J genes and CDR3. Any read was removed if the V/J assignment was weak (E-value above 1e-6), the CDR3 was missing, or the read contained stop codons, out-of-frame junctions, or ambiguous translated residues. A V3J clonotype was defined by an identical inferred V gene, J gene, and CDR3 amino acid sequence. To compute the percentage overlap between repertoires, the number of shared unique clonotypes was divided by the size of the smaller repertoire. Richness of each repertoire was evaluated using RTK rarefaction, the Chao1 estimator, and Recon v2.1 estimates of unobserved clonotypes. Generation probabilities were computed with OLGA for all TCRbeta clonotypes obtained by the gDNA method from four donors. The source is immuneACCESS, and TCRdb retained only in-frame sequences with V and J called. Part of the clones is not carried over; for the studies checked, unresolved V genes explain less than half of this, and the remainder is unexplained. The V and J calls and clone size were taken over from that table, and D and trimming were inferred from the DNA. Present in this sample are fewer than 1 million clones, around 96% of which were seen just once. Of the sample, around 0.25% is held by the ten largest clones.

The sequence is built from TRBV18 and TRBJ2-1, with 10 bases matching TRBD1. The receptor was isolated from a man in his thirties or forties in good health. The sample consisted of naive CD8+ T cells sorted from blood. The sample's cell subset or site, from its label and the paper: CD45RA+CCR7+. For the CDR3, the sequence is CASSGIRQGAQINNEQFF. Read as DNA, the sequence is TGTGCCAGCTCAGGGATCCGACAGGGGGCACAAATAAACAATGAGCAGTTCTTC.